Reported below is one T cell receptor beta chain. The data originate from a study of blood T cell repertoires in COVID-19. In the study overall: Material from acute and convalescent COVID-19 was sourced from the United States, Italy and Spain.

CDR1 MNHEY and CDR2 SMNVEV come from the germline V gene (reference sequence). This CDR3 has 17 residues. The ends lost 6 bases at V and 0 bases at J; junction bases unmatched: 12. In the source study's methods: For nucleated cells, counts were estimated from reference gene primer amplification. The assay was immunoSEQ multiplex PCR, and TCRdb's table has in-frame clones only and misses some. V and J calls plus clone size are reproduced from that table; the DNA served to infer D and trimming. In the table there are 95,000 to 150,000 clones, roughly 86% of which are singletons. This receptor was identified in a human donor in a cohort sampled during active COVID-19. Sequenced sample: peripheral blood. The rearrangement uses TRBV27 and TRBJ2-5; 8 nucleotides align to TRBD2. The CDR3 bases are TGTGCCAGCAGCTCCCTCCAGGTAGCGGGGTACCAAGAGACCCAGTACTTC. It specifies CASSSLQVAGYQETQYF.